The 12 T cell receptor beta chains listed next were all sequenced from one sample in a study of post-analysis software for immune sequencing data. What these receptors recognize is not known. Researchers reported that TCR beta cDNA libraries carried unique molecular identifiers. TCRdb recomputed calls from the PCR reads with MiXCR, one row per CDR3 protein. This sample has roughly 670,000 distinct CDR3 sequences, with about 60% found just once. General observations from the study: A handful of TRBV segments, including TRBV5-6, TRBV5-1 and TRBV20-1, were more frequent in patients than controls.

Material for sequencing was blood. The receptor set was obtained from a girl aged 2 to 9 with multiple sclerosis.

The rearrangement links TRBV11-2 to TRBJ2-7; D possibly corresponds to TRBD1 (5 bases). The J call may not be correct, given that the DNA end is closer to TRBJ2-5. Germline CDR1 is SGHAT and CDR2 is FQNNGV. There are 13 residues in the CDR3. This chain's CDR3 is CASSAPGPETQYF. DNA of the CDR3: TGTGCCAGCAGCGCCCCAGGGCCAGAGACCCAGTACTTC.

The rearrangement uses TRBV5-5 and TRBJ2-3; 10 bases are a match to TRBD1. The CDR3 has 14 amino acids. Germline V gene data show CDR1 as SGHKS and CDR2 as YYEKEE (reference sequence). V was pared by 6 bases and J by 3 bases, with 4 bases of the junction left unmatched. CDR3 region: CASTVGQGTDTQYF. CDR3 DNA sequence: TGTGCCAGCACTGTGGGACAGGGGACAGATACGCAGTATTTT.

This clonotype appeared a few times. The V gene is TRBV29-1, the J gene TRBJ1-1, with D possibly being TRBD1 (6 bases). CDR1 is SQVTM, CDR2 ANQGSEA, per germline. CDR3 length: 12 residues. V lost 5 bases and J 3 bases, leaving 10 bases between the germline ends. CDR3 in amino acids: CSVRRQDTEAFF. The CDR3 DNA reads as TGCAGCGTTAGGCGACAGGACACTGAAGCTTTCTTT. Looking up the rest from reference TRBV29-1 and TRBJ1-1 gives the full variable domain: SAVISQKPSRDICQRGTSLTIQCQVDSQVTMMFWYRQQPGQSLTLIATANQGSEATYESGFVIDKFPISRPNLTFSTLTVSNMSPEDSSIYLCSVRRQDTEAFFGQGTRLTVV.

This clonotype was seen just once. The rearrangement joins TRBV12-3 or TRBV12-4 to TRBJ2-3; 7 nucleotides line up with TRBD1. Germline trimming cut 6 bases from V and 2 bases from J; bases unmatched to any gene: 5. The CDR3 length is 14 residues. The DNA for the CDR3 is TGTGCCAGCAGGTCACAGGGGAACACAGATACGCAGTATTTT. Protein product: CASRSQGNTDTQYF.

The CDR3 DNA reads TGCAGCGGGGCCCTCCCGAACACAGATACGCAGTATTTT. Translated: CSGALPNTDTQYF. The rearrangement uses TRBV29-1 and TRBJ2-3; D unclear. The V end was cut by 7 bases, the J end by 2 bases, with 13 bases between. The CDR3 contains 13 residues. Germline V CDR1 and CDR2: SQVTM, ANQGSEA.

The chain is built from TRBV25-1 and TRBJ2-1; 9 nucleotides align to TRBD1. The CDR3 length is 14 residues. Germline V gene sequence: CDR1 MGHDK, CDR2 SYGVNS. V gave up 5 bases and J gave up 10 bases; unmatched junction bases: 9. This CDR3 is CASSTRTGVSEQFF. CDR3 sequence (DNA): TGTGCCAGCAGTACACGGACAGGGGTTTCGGAGCAGTTCTTC.

This clonotype was counted only a few times. The chain uses TRBV2 and TRBJ1-2; D gene uncertain. Germline CDR1 is SNHLY and CDR2 is FYNNEI. Trimming removed 5 bases from V and 7 bases from J, with 14 bases in between. The CDR3 has 13 amino acids. The CDR3 here is CASSQAGSGGYTF. CDR3 nucleotide sequence: TGTGCCAGCAGTCAGGCAGGTTCGGGTGGCTACACCTTC.

The chain combines TRBV5-1 with TRBJ1-2, with TRBD1 matching over 8 bases. Germline V lookup: CDR1 SGHRS, CDR2 YFSETQ. Germline trimming cut 3 bases from V and 5 bases from J; bases unmatched to any gene: 12. The CDR3 has 16 residues. The chain's CDR3 is CASSSTSRQGRYGYTF. CDR3 DNA sequence: TGCGCCAGCAGCTCCACCTCCCGACAGGGGAGGTATGGCTACACCTTC.

The chain joins TRBV18 to TRBJ2-1; the D is unclear. The CDR3 consists of 14 residues. CDR1 is KGHSH, CDR2 LQKENI, per germline. The V end was cut by 2 bases, the J end by 1 base, with 6 bases between. CDR3 nucleotide sequence: TGTGCCAGCTCACCAGGCCCTTCCTACAATGAGCAGTTCTTC. It is translated as CASSPGPSYNEQFF.

The CDR3 loop is CASSLAGKGNSPLHF. The CDR3 DNA sequence: TGTGCCAGCAGCTTAGCGGGAAAGGGGAATTCACCCCTCCACTTT. The chain carries TRBV7-2 and TRBJ1-6, with a possible D match to TRBD1 (5 bases). The V gene lost 0 bases and the J gene lost 7 bases, with 10 bases spanning the gap. CDR1 is SGHTA, CDR2 FQGNSA, per germline. This CDR3 is 15 amino acids long.

The J gene is TRBJ2-1, the V gene TRBV5-6; 9 nucleotides line up with TRBD1. The CDR3 covers 15 residues. Trimming at V came to 1 base and at J to 9 bases, leaving 8 bases not matched to a gene. CDR1 and CDR2 from the germline V gene are SGHDT and YYEEEE. The CDR3, as DNA: TGTGCCAGCAGCTTGTGGGACAGGGATTTCAGTGAGCAGTTCTTC. This encodes CASSLWDRDFSEQFF.

V usage is TRBV29-1 and J usage is TRBJ2-1; D is undetermined. Germline V gene sequence: CDR1 SQVTM, CDR2 ANQGSEA. V lost 2 bases and J 2 bases, leaving 7 bases between the germline ends. The CDR3 contains 13 residues. The CDR3 region has the DNA TGCAGCGTTGAAACGGCCACCTACAATGAGCAGTTCTTC. Amino acids: CSVETATYNEQFF.